This T cell receptor beta chain was identified during a study of shared clonotypes between healthy human individuals. CDR3 length: 14 amino acids. From germline, CDR1 is SEHNR and CDR2 FQNEAQ (reference sequence). V was pared by 4 bases and J by 1 base, with 10 bases between. This table comes from immunoSEQ multiplex PCR, and its TCRdb copy is limited to in-frame clones, with some not included. This table has about 2 million clones, 90% to 95% appearing once. This sequence joins TRBV7-9 and TRBJ1-1; no definite D call. The origin of this receptor is a young man in good health. The sample taken for sequencing was naive CD4+ T cells sorted from blood. Subset reported: CD45RA+ positively selected. CDR3 sequence reads: CASSSSLANTEAFF. In DNA, the CDR3 is TGTGCCAGCAGCTCCTCCTTGGCGAACACTGAAGCTTTCTTT.